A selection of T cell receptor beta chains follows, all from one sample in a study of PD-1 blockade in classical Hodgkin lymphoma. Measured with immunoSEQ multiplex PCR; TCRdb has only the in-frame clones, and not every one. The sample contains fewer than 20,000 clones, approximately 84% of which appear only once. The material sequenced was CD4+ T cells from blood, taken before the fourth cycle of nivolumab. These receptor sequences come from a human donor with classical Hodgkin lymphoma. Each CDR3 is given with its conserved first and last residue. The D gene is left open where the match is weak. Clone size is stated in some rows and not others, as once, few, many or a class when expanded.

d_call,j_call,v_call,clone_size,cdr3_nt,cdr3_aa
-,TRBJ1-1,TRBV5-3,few,TGTGCCAGAAGCTTTGAGGCGGTTGAAGCTTTCTTT,CARSFEAVEAFF
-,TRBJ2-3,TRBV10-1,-,TGCGCCAGCAGTGAGAGGGGCACAGATACGCAGTATTTT,CASSERGTDTQYF
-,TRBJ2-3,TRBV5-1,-,TGCGCCAGCAGCTACGGAGGGATTGATACGCAGTATTTT,CASSYGGIDTQYF
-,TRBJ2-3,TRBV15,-,TGTGCCACCAGCAGAGAATCTGGGTGGGAGCCAGATACGCAGTATTTT,CATSRESGWEPDTQYF
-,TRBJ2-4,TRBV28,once,TGTGCCTCTCGGATGTCCAAAAACATTCAGTACTTC,CASRMSKNIQYF
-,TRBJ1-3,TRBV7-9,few,TGTGCCAGCAGCTTAGGAGGAGGCTCTGGAAACACCATATATTTT,CASSLGGGSGNTIYF
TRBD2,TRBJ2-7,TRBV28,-,TGTGCCAGCCTAGTTGAAGCTAGCGGTTCCTACGAGCAGTACTTC,CASLVEASGSYEQYF
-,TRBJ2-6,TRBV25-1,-,TGTGCCAGCAGTTTCCATCAGGCTGGGGCCAACGTCCTGACTTTC,CASSFHQAGANVLTF
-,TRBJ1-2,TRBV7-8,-,TGTGCCAGCAGCTCTTTGTCCGCAGTGGCTTTAGGGGCCTATGGCTACACCTTC,CASSSLSAVALGAYGYTF
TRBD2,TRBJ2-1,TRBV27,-,TGTGCCAGCAACCCGGGACTAGCGGGAAGGAGCTCCTACAATGAGCAGTTCTTC,CASNPGLAGRSSYNEQFF
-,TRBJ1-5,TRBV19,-,TGTGCCAGTAGTAGGTCCGGGGTTAGTCAGCCCCAGCATTTT,CASSRSGVSQPQHF
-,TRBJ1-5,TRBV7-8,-,TGTGCCAGCAGCGGGCGGTTGGGGCAGCCCCAGCATTTT,CASSGRLGQPQHF
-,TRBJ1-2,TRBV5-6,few,TGTGCCAGCAGCCTCCGCGCAGGGAACAACTATGGCTACACCTTC,CASSLRAGNNYGYTF
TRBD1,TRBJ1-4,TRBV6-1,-,TGTGCCAGCAGGCCCGGGACAGGGGATGAAAAACTGTTTTTT,CASRPGTGDEKLFF
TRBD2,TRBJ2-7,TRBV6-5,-,TGTGCCAGCAGCAGGGGACTAGCGGGATCCTACGAGCAGTACTTC,CASSRGLAGSYEQYF
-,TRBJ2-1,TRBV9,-,TGTGCCAGCAGCAGGGGGGACTTCCCTGGCGATGAGCAGTTCTTC,CASSRGDFPGDEQFF
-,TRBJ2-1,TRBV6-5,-,TGTGCCAGCAGAATTCGGAATGAGCAGTTCTTC,CASRIRNEQFF
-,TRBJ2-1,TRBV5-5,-,TGTGCCAGCAGCTCTACTAGGTTGCGGGGCTCCTACAATGAGCAGTTCTTC,CASSSTRLRGSYNEQFF
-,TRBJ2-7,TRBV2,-,TGTGCCAGTCAGAGGCAGGGGACTCTGGGCGAGCAGTACTTC,CASQRQGTLGEQYF
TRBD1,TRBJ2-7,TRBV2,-,TGTGCCAGCAGCGTTGTTTCGACAGGGGGACCCGAGCAGTACTTC,CASSVVSTGGPEQYF
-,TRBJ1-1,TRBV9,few,TGTGCCAGCAGCGTAGGGAGCGGCACTGAAGCTTTCTTT,CASSVGSGTEAFF
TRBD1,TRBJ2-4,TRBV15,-,TGTGCCACCAGCGTACAAGCACCCACAGGGGCACTAGCCAAAAACATTCAGTACTTC,CATSVQAPTGALAKNIQYF
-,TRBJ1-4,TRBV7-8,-,TGTGCCAGCAGCCCTACAGGGCATAATGAAAAACTGTTTTTT,CASSPTGHNEKLFF
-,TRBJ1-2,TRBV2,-,TGTGCCAGCAGGGTAGACACCTCCCTCTATGGCTACACCTTC,CASRVDTSLYGYTF
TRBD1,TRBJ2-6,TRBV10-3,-,TGTGCCATCACCCCGGGACAGGGGGCGGTCGGGGCCAACGTCCTGACTTTC,CAITPGQGAVGANVLTF
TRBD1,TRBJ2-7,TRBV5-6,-,TGTGCCAGCAGCTTGAGGGACAGCTCCTACGAGCAGTACTTC,CASSLRDSSYEQYF
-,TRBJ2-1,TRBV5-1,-,TGCGCCAGCAGCTTGGGGGAACAGGGCCATGAGCAGTTCTTC,CASSLGEQGHEQFF
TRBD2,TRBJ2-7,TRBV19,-,TGTGCCAGTAGTATAGAGACTAGCGGGAGTCGCGAGCAGTACTTC,CASSIETSGSREQYF
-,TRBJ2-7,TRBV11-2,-,TGTGCCAGCAGCCCGAGCTCCTACGAGCAGTACTTC,CASSPSSYEQYF
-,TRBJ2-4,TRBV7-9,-,TGTGCCAGCAGCGGTTTGGTGGGCGACATTCAGTACTTC,CASSGLVGDIQYF
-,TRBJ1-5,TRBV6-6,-,TGTGCCAGCAGCTACACAGGGTCACAGCCCCAGCATTTT,CASSYTGSQPQHF
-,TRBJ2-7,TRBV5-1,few,TGCGCCAGCAGCTCTCGCCCAGGGCCTGAGGGCGAGCAGTACTTC,CASSSRPGPEGEQYF
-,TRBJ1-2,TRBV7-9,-,TGTGCCAGCAGCTTAGTACAGAACTATGGCTACACCTTC,CASSLVQNYGYTF